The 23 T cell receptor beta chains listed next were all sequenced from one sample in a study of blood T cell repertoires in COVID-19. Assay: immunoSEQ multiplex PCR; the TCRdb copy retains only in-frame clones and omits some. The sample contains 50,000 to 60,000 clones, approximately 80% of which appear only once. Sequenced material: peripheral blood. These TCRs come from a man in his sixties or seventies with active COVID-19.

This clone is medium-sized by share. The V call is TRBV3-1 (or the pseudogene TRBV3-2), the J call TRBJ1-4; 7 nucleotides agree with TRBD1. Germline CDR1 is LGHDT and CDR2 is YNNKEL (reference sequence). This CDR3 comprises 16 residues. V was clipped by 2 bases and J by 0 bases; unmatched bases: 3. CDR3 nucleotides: TGTGCCAGCAGCCAATTGGGACAGCCAACTAATGAAAAACTGTTTTTT. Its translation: CASSQLGQPTNEKLFF.

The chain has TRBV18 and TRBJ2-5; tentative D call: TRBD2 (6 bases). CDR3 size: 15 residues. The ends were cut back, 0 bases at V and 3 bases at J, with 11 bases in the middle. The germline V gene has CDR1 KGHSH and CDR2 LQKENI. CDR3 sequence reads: CASSPPGGWEETQYF. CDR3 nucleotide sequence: TGTGCCAGCTCACCACCCGGGGGTTGGGAAGAGACCCAGTACTTC.

The CDR3 sequence: CASSQGPTSEQFF. The DNA of the CDR3 is TGTGCCAGCAGTCAGGGTCCGACGAGTGAGCAGTTCTTC. The chain carries TRBV12-3 or TRBV12-4 and TRBJ2-1; the D gene is possibly TRBD1 (5 bases). The CDR3 runs to 13 residues. V dropped 5 bases and J dropped 9 bases, with 14 bases sitting between them.

The CDR3 spells CASSVDTPGTQNTEAFF. DNA of the CDR3: TGTGCCAGCAGCGTAGATACACCCGGGACACAGAACACTGAAGCTTTCTTT. The chain joins TRBV9 to TRBJ1-1, with D possibly being TRBD1 (6 bases). Germline CDR1 is SGDLS and CDR2 is YYNGEE. The CDR3 totals 17 residues. Deletions cut 0 bases from V and 1 base from J, with 16 bases between.

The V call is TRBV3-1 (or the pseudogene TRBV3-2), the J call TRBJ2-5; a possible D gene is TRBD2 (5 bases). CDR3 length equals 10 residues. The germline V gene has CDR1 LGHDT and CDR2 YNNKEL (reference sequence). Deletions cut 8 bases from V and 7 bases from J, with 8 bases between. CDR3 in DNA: TGTGCCAGCGAGGGTGTGACCCAGTACTTC. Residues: CASEGVTQYF.

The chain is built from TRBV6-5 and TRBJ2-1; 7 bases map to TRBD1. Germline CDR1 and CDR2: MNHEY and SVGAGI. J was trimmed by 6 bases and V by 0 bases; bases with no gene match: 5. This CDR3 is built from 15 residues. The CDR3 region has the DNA TGTGCCAGCAGTTACTCTGAGACAGGGACCAATGAGCAGTTCTTC. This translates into CASSYSETGTNEQFF.

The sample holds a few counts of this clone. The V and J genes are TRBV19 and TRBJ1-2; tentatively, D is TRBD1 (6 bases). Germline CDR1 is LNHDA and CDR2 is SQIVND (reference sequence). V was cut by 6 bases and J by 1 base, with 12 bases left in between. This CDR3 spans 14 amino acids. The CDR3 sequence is CASRGDTFNYGYTF. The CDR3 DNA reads TGTGCCAGTAGAGGGGACACCTTTAACTATGGCTACACCTTC.

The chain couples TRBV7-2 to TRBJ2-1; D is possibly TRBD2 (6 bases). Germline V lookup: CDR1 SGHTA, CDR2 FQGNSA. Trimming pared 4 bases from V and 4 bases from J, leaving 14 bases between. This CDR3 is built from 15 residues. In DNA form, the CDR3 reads TGTGCCAGCAGCTACGGGACTTTTACGTACAATGAGCAGTTCTTC. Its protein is CASSYGTFTYNEQFF.

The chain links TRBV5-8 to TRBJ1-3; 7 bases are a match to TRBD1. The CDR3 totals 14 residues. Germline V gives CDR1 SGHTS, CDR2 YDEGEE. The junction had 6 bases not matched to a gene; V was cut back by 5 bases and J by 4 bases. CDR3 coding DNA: TGTGCCAGCAGATCGACAGGGAGCGGAAACACCATATATTTT. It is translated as CASRSTGSGNTIYF.

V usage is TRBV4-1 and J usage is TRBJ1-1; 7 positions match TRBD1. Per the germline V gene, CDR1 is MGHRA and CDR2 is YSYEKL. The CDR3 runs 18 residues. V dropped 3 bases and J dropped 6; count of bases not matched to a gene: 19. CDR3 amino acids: CASSQGLARTGTVSEAFF. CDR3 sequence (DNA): TGCGCCAGCAGCCAGGGGCTTGCCCGCACCGGGACAGTCTCTGAAGCTTTCTTT.

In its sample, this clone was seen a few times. The CDR3 is CASSLSFGDRVYGYTF. The CDR3, as DNA: TGTGCCAGCAGTTTATCTTTCGGGGACAGGGTATACGGCTACACCTTC. V usage is TRBV27 and J usage is TRBJ1-2; 9 bases fit TRBD1. The CDR3 extends over 16 amino acids. CDR1 is MNHEY and CDR2 is SMNVEV in the germline V gene (reference sequence). V shed 0 bases, J shed 8 bases, and the junction held 10 bases outside the gene matches.

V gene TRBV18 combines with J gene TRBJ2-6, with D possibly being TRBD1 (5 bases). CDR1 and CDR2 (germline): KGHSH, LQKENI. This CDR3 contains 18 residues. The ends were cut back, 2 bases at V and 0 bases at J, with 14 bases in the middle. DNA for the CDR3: TGTGCCAGCTCACCAAACGCGGACACCAGCTCTGGGGCCAACGTCCTGACTTTC. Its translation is CASSPNADTSSGANVLTF.

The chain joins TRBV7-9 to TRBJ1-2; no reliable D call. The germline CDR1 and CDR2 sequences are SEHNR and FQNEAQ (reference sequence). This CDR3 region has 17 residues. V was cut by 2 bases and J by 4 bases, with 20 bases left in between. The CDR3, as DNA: TGTGCCAGCAGCTTAATCGCATGGGCGGCGGGAGGCTATGGCTACACCTTC. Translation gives CASSLIAWAAGGYGYTF.

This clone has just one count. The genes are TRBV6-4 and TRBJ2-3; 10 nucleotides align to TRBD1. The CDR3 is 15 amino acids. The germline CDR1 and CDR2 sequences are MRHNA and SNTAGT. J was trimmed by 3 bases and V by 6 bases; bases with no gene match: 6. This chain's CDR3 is CASSPGQGVTDTQYF. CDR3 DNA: TGTGCCAGCAGCCCCGGACAGGGGGTTACAGATACGCAGTATTTT.

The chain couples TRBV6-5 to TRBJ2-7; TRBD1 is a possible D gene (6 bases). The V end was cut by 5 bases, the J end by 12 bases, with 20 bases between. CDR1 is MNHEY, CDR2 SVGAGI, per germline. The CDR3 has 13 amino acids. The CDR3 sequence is CASSPPGRQGTYF. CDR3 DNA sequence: TGTGCCAGCAGTCCTCCCGGACGTCAGGGGACGTACTTC.

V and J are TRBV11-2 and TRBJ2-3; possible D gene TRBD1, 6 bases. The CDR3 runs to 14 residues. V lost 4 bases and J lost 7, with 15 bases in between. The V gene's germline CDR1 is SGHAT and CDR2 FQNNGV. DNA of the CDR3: TGTGCCAGCAGCTCAAGGACAGCGGCAAATACGCAGTATTTT. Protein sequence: CASSSRTAANTQYF.

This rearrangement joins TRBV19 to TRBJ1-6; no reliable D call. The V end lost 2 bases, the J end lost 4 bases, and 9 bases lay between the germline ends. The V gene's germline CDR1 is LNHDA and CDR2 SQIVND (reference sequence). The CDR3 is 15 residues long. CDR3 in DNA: TGTGCCAGTAGTATACAGCCGGGGTATAATTCACCCCTCCACTTT. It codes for CASSIQPGYNSPLHF.

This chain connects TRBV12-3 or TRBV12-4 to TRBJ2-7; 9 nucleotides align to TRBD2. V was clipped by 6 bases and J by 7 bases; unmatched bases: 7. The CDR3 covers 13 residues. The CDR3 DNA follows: TGTGCCAGCAGCACCCTAGGACTAGCGGAGCAGTACTTC. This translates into CASSTLGLAEQYF.

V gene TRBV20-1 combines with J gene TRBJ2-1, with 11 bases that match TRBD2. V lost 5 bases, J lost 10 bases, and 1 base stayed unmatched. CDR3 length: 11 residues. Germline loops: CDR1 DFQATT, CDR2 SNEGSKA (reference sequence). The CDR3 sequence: CSASSGGEQFF. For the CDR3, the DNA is TGCAGTGCTTCTAGCGGGGGGGAGCAGTTCTTC.

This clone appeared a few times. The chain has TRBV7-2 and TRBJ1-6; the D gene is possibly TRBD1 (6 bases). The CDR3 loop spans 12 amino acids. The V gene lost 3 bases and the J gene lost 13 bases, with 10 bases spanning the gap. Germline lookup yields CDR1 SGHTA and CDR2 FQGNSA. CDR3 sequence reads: CASSFGGGPLHF. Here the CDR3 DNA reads TGTGCCAGCAGCTTTGGCGGGGGCCCCCTCCACTTT.

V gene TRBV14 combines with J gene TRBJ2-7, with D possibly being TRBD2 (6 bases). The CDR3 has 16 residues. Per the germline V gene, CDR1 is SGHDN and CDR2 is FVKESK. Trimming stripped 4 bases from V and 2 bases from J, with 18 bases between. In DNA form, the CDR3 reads TGTGCCAGCAGCCCGCAATCGGGACTCCCTCCCTACGAGCAGTACTTC. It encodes CASSPQSGLPPYEQYF.

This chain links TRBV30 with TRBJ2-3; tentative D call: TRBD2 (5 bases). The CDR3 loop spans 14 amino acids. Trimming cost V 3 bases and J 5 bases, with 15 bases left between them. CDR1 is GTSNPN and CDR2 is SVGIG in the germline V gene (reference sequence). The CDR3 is CAWSPGLVGDTQYF. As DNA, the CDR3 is TGTGCCTGGAGCCCAGGACTGGTGGGAGATACGCAGTATTTT.

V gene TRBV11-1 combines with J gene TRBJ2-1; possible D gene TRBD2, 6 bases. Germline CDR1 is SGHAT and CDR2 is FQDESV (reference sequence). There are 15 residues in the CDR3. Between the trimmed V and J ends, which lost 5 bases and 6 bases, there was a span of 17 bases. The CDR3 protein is CASSPIVLASNEQFF. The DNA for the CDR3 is TGTGCCAGCAGCCCTATTGTCCTAGCGTCCAATGAGCAGTTCTTC.